The 4 T cell receptor beta chains presented below share a single source sample, sequenced in a study of shared clonotypes between healthy human individuals. Produced via immunoSEQ multiplex PCR; TCRdb's table is partial and in-frame only. In the table there are some 1 million clones, about three quarters of which are singletons. The source material was memory CD4+ T cells sorted from blood. Subset in this sample: CD45RA-negative fraction. The receptors shown here come from a young man in good health.

The chain recombines TRBV11-3 with TRBJ1-5; tentative D call: TRBD1 (6 bases). The V gene lost 1 base and the J gene lost 0 bases, with 16 bases spanning the gap. CDR3 length equals 18 residues. Per germline, CDR1 SGHNT and CDR2 YENEEA. The CDR3 loop reads CASSLANREGNSNQPQHF. CDR3 DNA: TGTGCCAGCAGCTTAGCCAACAGGGAGGGTAATAGCAATCAGCCCCAGCATTTT.

The chain carries TRBV19 and TRBJ1-2; D is unclear. Trimming stripped 5 bases from V and 7 bases from J, with 14 bases between. Germline-derived CDR1 and CDR2 are LNHDA and SQIVND (reference sequence). The length of the CDR3 is 13 residues. The CDR3 spells CASSPRELGGYTF. In DNA form, the CDR3 reads TGTGCCAGTAGTCCAAGAGAGTTGGGTGGCTACACCTTC. Full variable domain (missing parts from reference TRBV19 and TRBJ1-2): DGGITQSPKYLFRKEGQNVTLSCEQNLNHDAMYWYRQDPGQGLRLIYYSQIVNDFQKGDIAEGYSVSREKKESFPLTVTSAQKNPTAFYLCASSPRELGGYTFGSGTRLTVV.

The genes are TRBV7-2 and TRBJ1-5; no firm D call. Germline V gene lookup returns CDR1 SGHTA and CDR2 FQGNSA. CDR3 length: 14 amino acids. V was clipped by 5 bases and J by 6 bases, with 14 bases between them. This CDR3 is CASSHPEWGQPQHF. The CDR3 DNA reads TGTGCCAGCAGCCACCCCGAATGGGGTCAGCCCCAGCATTTT.

The CDR3 sequence is CASSTGERETQYF. The DNA for the CDR3 is TGTGCCAGCAGCACGGGGGAACGGGAGACCCAGTACTTC. The chain combines TRBV5-4 with TRBJ2-5; D is perhaps TRBD2 (6 bases). The CDR3 extends over 13 amino acids. The V end lost 4 bases, the J end lost 5 bases, and 12 bases lay between the germline ends. Germline loops: CDR1 SGHNT, CDR2 YYREEE (reference sequence).